Below are 2 T cell receptor beta chains sequenced from a single sample in a study of CD8+CD57+ T cells in acquired aplastic anemia. Profiles of TCR beta VDJ and CDR3 were generated from a genomic DNA template. One entry per CDR3 protein, called by TCRdb with MiXCR from the reads. The table lists about 220,000 distinct CDR3 sequences, 30% to 40% of them singletons. The sample consisted of sorted CD4+, CD8+, or CD8+CD57+ T cells (not recorded which) from PBMCs. Receptors were obtained from a human donor in good health, serving as a control.

This clonotype came up many times. The V call is TRBV7-2, the J call TRBJ2-7; D perhaps matches TRBD1 (6 bases). The CDR3 covers 15 residues. From germline, CDR1 is SGHTA and CDR2 FQGNSA. V lost 1 base and J lost 5, with 15 bases in between. The CDR3 DNA sequence: TGTGCCAGCAGCTTAGAGAGGAACAGGGTCCACGAGCAGTACTTC. Translated: CASSLERNRVHEQYF.

This clonotype was observed many times. The rearrangement links TRBV20-1 to TRBJ1-3, with D maybe TRBD1 (6 bases). Trimming removed 6 bases at V and 1 base at J, with 22 bases between. The germline V gene has CDR1 DFQATT and CDR2 SNEGSKA (reference sequence). This CDR3 is built from 17 residues. As DNA, the CDR3 is TGCAGTGCGACAGGTGGAGGCTCAAGTACGTCTGGAAACACCATATATTTT. It yields the protein CSATGGGSSTSGNTIYF.